The 26 T cell receptor beta chains below come from one sample, sequenced in a study of shared clonotypes between healthy human individuals. The data were produced by immunoSEQ multiplex PCR, yet TCRdb's version contains in-frame clones alone and is incomplete. Found here are over a million clones, more than 75% of them singletons; the top ten hold 0.5% to 0.65%. Sequenced: memory CD4+ T cells from PBMCs. Sample subset: CD45RA-negative fraction. All receptors derive from a young man in good health. Some clones in this sample may be carry-over from other donors' samples.

This rearrangement joins TRBV28 to TRBJ2-1, with 8 bases matching TRBD1. V lost 6 bases, J lost 9 bases, and 4 bases stayed unmatched. The CDR3 runs 12 residues. Germline V CDR1 and CDR2: MDHEN, SYDVKM. The CDR3 reads CASSLGQGEQFF. The CDR3 region has the DNA TGTGCCAGCAGCCTCGGACAGGGTGAGCAGTTCTTC. Looking up the rest from reference TRBV28 and TRBJ2-1 gives the full variable domain: DVKVTQSSRYLVKRTGEKVFLECVQDMDHENMFWYRQDPGLGLRLIYFSYDVKMKEKGDIPEGYSVSREKKERFSLILESASTNQTSMYLCASSLGQGEQFFGPGTRLTVL.

The genes are TRBV5-1 and TRBJ2-3; no firm D call. Between the trimmed V and J ends, which lost 0 bases and 0 bases, there was a span of 8 bases. Germline V gives CDR1 SGHRS, CDR2 YFSETQ. The CDR3 length is 15 residues. The CDR3 sequence: CASSLDGASTDTQYF. The DNA for the CDR3 is TGCGCCAGCAGCTTGGACGGAGCTAGCACAGATACGCAGTATTTT.

V is TRBV5-6 and J is TRBJ2-7, with D unresolved. Looked up from germline, CDR1 is SGHDT and CDR2 is YYEEEE. V was clipped by 2 bases and J by 4 bases, with 7 bases between them. This CDR3 contains 12 residues. The CDR3 bases are TGTGCCAGCAGCTTTCTTCTATACGAGCAGTACTTC. This translates into CASSFLLYEQYF.

As for this clone: A far larger clone differs by one base, so this is likely a read error. This sequence joins TRBV6-6 and TRBJ2-2, with 7 bases lining up with TRBD2. Germline values: CDR1 MNHNY, CDR2 SVGAGI (reference sequence). This CDR3 contains 16 residues. V lost 6 bases and J lost 3; bases outside the gene matches: 10. For the CDR3, the DNA is TGTGCCAGCAGCGGGCCAGCGGGAAGAGACACCGGGGAGCTGTTTTTT. Translating gives CASSGPAGRDTGELFF.

Notes on this clone: The same CDR3 is also encoded by other DNA sequences in this sample. The genes are TRBV28 and TRBJ2-7; unclear D gene. The CDR3 is 14 residues long. The germline V and J ends were trimmed by 1 base and 2 bases, with 9 bases remaining between them. Germline CDR1 and CDR2: MDHEN and SYDVKM. The CDR3, as DNA: TGTGCCAGCAGTTTATCGACACCTCCCTACGAGCAGTACTTC. Protein: CASSLSTPPYEQYF.

This sequence joins TRBV6-1 and TRBJ2-7, with 7 bases aligning to TRBD1. Germline CDR1 reads MNHNS; CDR2 reads SASEGT. The CDR3 contains 14 residues. Losses at the gene ends were 6 bases for V and 4 bases for J; bases not matched to a gene: 9. CDR3: CASSARDSGYEQYF. For the CDR3, the DNA is TGTGCCAGCAGCGCACGGGACAGCGGTTACGAGCAGTACTTC.

The table lists this clone with a few counts. The V call is TRBV2, the J call TRBJ2-5, with D perhaps TRBD1 or TRBD2 (5 bases each). Per the germline V gene, CDR1 is SNHLY and CDR2 is FYNNEI. The V end lost 7 bases, the J end lost 5 bases, and 17 bases lay between the germline ends. The CDR3 is made up of 14 amino acids. CDR3: CASKSSRGGETQYF. DNA of the CDR3: TGTGCCAGCAAGTCTAGCCGGGGCGGGGAGACCCAGTACTTC.

V and J are TRBV18 and TRBJ1-2; D gene ambiguous. Germline assignment: CDR1 KGHSH and CDR2 LQKENI. V lost 3 bases to trimming and J lost 1 base, with 12 bases between them. The CDR3 has 15 amino acids. The CDR3 DNA reads as TGTGCCAGCTCACCCCCCCAGGCCCGTAACTATGGCTACACCTTC. Residues: CASSPPQARNYGYTF.

This clone was counted between two and nine times. The same CDR3 also results from other DNA sequences found in this sample. The gene calls are TRBV2 and TRBJ2-7, with D perhaps TRBD1 (5 bases). Germline CDR1 SNHLY, CDR2 FYNNEI. This CDR3 spans 12 amino acids. Trimming cost V 4 bases and J 3 bases, with 7 bases left between them. CDR3 amino acids: CASSGQGYEQYF. The CDR3, as DNA: TGTGCCAGCAGTGGGCAGGGCTACGAGCAGTACTTC.

This clone appeared a single time. The chain recombines TRBV5-8 with TRBJ1-4, with 10 nucleotides matching TRBD1. V trimming: 4 bases; J trimming: 7 bases; junction bases outside the gene matches: 13. The CDR3 length is 17 residues. The germline V gene has CDR1 SGHTS and CDR2 YDEGEE. CDR3 DNA: TGTGCCAGCAGCAAGGGGACAGGGGCCGTTTTCGGTGAAAAACTGTTTTTT. Translating it yields CASSKGTGAVFGEKLFF. The variable domain in full, completed from reference TRBV5-8 and TRBJ1-4, reads EAGVTQSPTHLIKTRGQQATLRCSPISGHTSVYWYQQALGLGLQFLLWYDEGEERNRGNFPPRFSGRQFPNYSSELNVNALELEDSALYLCASSKGTGAVFGEKLFFGSGTQLSVL.

As for this clone: A read error is likely here: a far larger clone is one base away. The chain joins TRBV5-4 to TRBJ2-5; the D is unclear. V gave up 5 bases and J gave up 3 bases, with 5 bases separating them. The germline gives CDR1 SGHNT, CDR2 YYREEE (reference sequence). CDR3 length: 11 amino acids. The CDR3 protein is CASSTEETQYF. The CDR3 coding sequence is TGTGCCAGCAGTACCGAAGAGACCCAGTACTTC.

The chain is built from TRBV7-2 and TRBJ1-2, with unresolved D. The CDR3 is made up of 12 amino acids. V was shortened by 5 bases and J by 14 bases, with 18 bases between the two germline ends. Germline values: CDR1 SGHTA, CDR2 FQGNSA. The CDR3 loop reads CASSREGEVKTF. CDR3 nucleotides: TGTGCCAGCAGCCGGGAGGGTGAGGTCAAAACCTTC.

The chain uses TRBV28 and TRBJ2-3, with TRBD2 identical over 7 bases. Trimming removed 8 bases from V and 2 bases from J; junction bases left unmatched: 10. Germline-derived CDR1 and CDR2 are MDHEN and SYDVKM. This CDR3 region has 15 residues. CDR3 in DNA: TGTGCCAGCGGTCGCAGCGGGGCCCTCACAGATACGCAGTATTTT. Its translation is CASGRSGALTDTQYF.

The J gene is TRBJ2-7, the V gene TRBV2; 9 positions agree with TRBD1. V trimming: 10 bases; J trimming: 1 base; junction bases outside the gene matches: 8. The germline V gene has CDR1 SNHLY and CDR2 FYNNEI. The length of the CDR3 is 14 residues. Here the CDR3 reads CATKSQGASYEQYF. In DNA, the CDR3 is TGTGCCACTAAATCACAGGGGGCTTCCTACGAGCAGTACTTC.

J is TRBJ2-3 and V is TRBV5-1, with unresolved D. The CDR3 covers 15 residues. Germline CDR1 SGHRS, CDR2 YFSETQ. Trimming took 0 bases from V and 0 from J, leaving 8 bases between them. The CDR3, as DNA: TGCGCCAGCAGCTTGGCGTGGGCTAGCACAGATACGCAGTATTTT. The encoded protein is CASSLAWASTDTQYF.

The chain recombines TRBV25-1 with TRBJ2-7, with TRBD1 as a possible D gene (5 bases). The germline V gene has CDR1 MGHDK and CDR2 SYGVNS. The CDR3 runs to 15 residues. The ends were cut back, 6 bases at V and 5 bases at J, with 20 bases in the middle. The CDR3 region has the DNA TGTGCCAGCAGCCCGATAGACAGTATGGAAGACGAGCAGTACTTC. The encoded protein is CASSPIDSMEDEQYF.

This clone has just one count. CDR3 region: CASSLNNRGQETQYF. DNA for the CDR3: TGCGCCAGCAGCTTAAATAACCGAGGCCAAGAGACCCAGTACTTC. The rearrangement links TRBV5-1 to TRBJ2-5; D unclear. V lost 2 bases and J 1 base, leaving 12 bases between the germline ends. The CDR3 extends over 15 amino acids. The V gene's germline CDR1 is SGHRS and CDR2 YFSETQ.

This chain uses TRBV30 with TRBJ1-2; D remains unclear. Trimming stripped 0 bases from V and 8 bases from J, with 13 bases between. The CDR3 is 13 amino acids. CDR1 is GTSNPN, CDR2 SVGIG, per germline (reference sequence). The CDR3 coding sequence is TGTGCCTGGAGTGTCCGCGGGTTCGGGGGCTACACCTTC. It encodes CAWSVRGFGGYTF.

The J gene is TRBJ1-2, the V gene TRBV14; tentatively, D is TRBD1 (6 bases). CDR1 is SGHDN, CDR2 FVKESK, per germline. This CDR3 contains 13 residues. V lost 5 bases and J 7 bases, leaving 14 bases between the germline ends. The CDR3 DNA sequence: TGTGCCAGCAGCATCGACAGGAAGAGTGGCTACACCTTC. Translation: CASSIDRKSGYTF.

V usage is TRBV11-1 and J usage is TRBJ2-5, with TRBD1 matching over 7 bases. This CDR3 has 14 residues. V lost 7 bases and J lost 5; bases outside the gene matches: 10. Germline-derived CDR1 and CDR2 are SGHAT and FQDESV (reference sequence). The CDR3 reads CASTPLQGWETQYF. In DNA form, the CDR3 reads TGTGCCAGCACCCCCTTACAGGGGTGGGAGACCCAGTACTTC.

The CDR3 DNA reads as TGTGCCAGTAGTCCCCGTCTAACCGCAGAAGATCAGCCCCAGCATTTT. Amino acid sequence: CASSPRLTAEDQPQHF. The chain has TRBV19 and TRBJ1-5; no definite D call. CDR3 length: 16 residues. V was cut by 5 bases and J by 5 bases, with 19 bases left in between. CDR1 and CDR2 from the germline V gene are LNHDA and SQIVND (reference sequence).

This chain uses TRBV5-1 with TRBJ2-7; 10 bases map to TRBD2. The CDR3 length is 17 residues. Germline loops: CDR1 SGHRS, CDR2 YFSETQ. V lost 4 bases and J lost 0; bases outside the gene matches: 10. This CDR3 is CASSPGLVAGGSYEQYF. The CDR3 DNA follows: TGCGCCAGCAGCCCGGGATTGGTAGCGGGAGGCTCCTACGAGCAGTACTTC.

The chain is built from TRBV6-5 and TRBJ1-1; no clear D. CDR3 length equals 15 residues. V shed 0 bases and J shed 3 bases, with 11 bases lying between them. Germline lookup yields CDR1 MNHEY and CDR2 SVGAGI. CDR3 bases: TGTGCCAGCAGTTACTCGAATCTTAGGCACACTGAAGCTTTCTTT. This translates into CASSYSNLRHTEAFF.

Comments on this clone: The sample contains more than one DNA sequence encoding this CDR3. The chain is built from TRBV6-5 and TRBJ2-5; D not certain. V lost 2 bases, J lost 5 bases, and 3 bases lay in between. The CDR3 is made up of 11 amino acids. Germline CDR1 is MNHEY and CDR2 is SVGAGI. DNA for the CDR3: TGTGCCAGCAGTTACAGGGAGACCCAGTACTTC. This codes for CASSYRETQYF.

This clone has just one count. The chain combines TRBV7-9 with TRBJ1-1; 10 bases line up with TRBD1. Per germline, CDR1 SEHNR and CDR2 FQNEAQ (reference sequence). The junction had 6 bases not matched to a gene; V was cut back by 0 bases and J by 5 bases. This CDR3 spans 16 amino acids. The CDR3 here is CASSLAGTGVGTEAFF. The CDR3 bases are TGTGCCAGCAGCTTAGCCGGGACAGGGGTAGGGACTGAAGCTTTCTTT.

The chain employs TRBV7-9 and TRBJ2-3, with D possibly matching TRBD2 (6 bases). Germline CDR1 and CDR2: SEHNR and FQNEAQ (reference sequence). V was shortened by 5 bases and J by 0 bases, with 9 bases between the two germline ends. The CDR3 length is 14 residues. The CDR3 sequence is CASSRTISTDTQYF. The DNA of the CDR3 is TGTGCCAGCAGCCGGACTATAAGCACAGATACGCAGTATTTT.